This record concerns one T cell receptor (beta chain) sequence. The antigen is unknown. The germline gives CDR1 MNHNS, CDR2 SASEGT. CDR3 length: 14 amino acids. V shed 6 bases and J 8 bases; nucleotides not matched to a gene: 8. The entirety of the isolated RNA underwent reverse transcription, so expressed TCRB transcripts were sequenced. Repertoires were generated with immunoSEQ multiplex PCR, while TCRdb's copy carries only in-frame clones and drops some. The sample includes some 47,000 clones, roughly 47% of them seen just once. This entry is derived from a study of beta chain features in type 1 diabetes. Study-wide results and caveats: Among all four CD4+ subsets, Type 1 diabetes patients had TCRB CDR3s that were moderately but significantly shorter.

The chain is built from TRBV6-1 and TRBJ2-3, with 10 bases identical to TRBD1. The sequence was collected from a man aged 25 to 40 with type 1 diabetes. Specimen: stem cell memory CD4+ T cells from blood. This chain's CDR3 is CASRRQGAGGTQYF. CDR3 sequence (DNA): TGTGCCAGCAGAAGACAGGGGGCGGGAGGTACGCAGTATTTT.